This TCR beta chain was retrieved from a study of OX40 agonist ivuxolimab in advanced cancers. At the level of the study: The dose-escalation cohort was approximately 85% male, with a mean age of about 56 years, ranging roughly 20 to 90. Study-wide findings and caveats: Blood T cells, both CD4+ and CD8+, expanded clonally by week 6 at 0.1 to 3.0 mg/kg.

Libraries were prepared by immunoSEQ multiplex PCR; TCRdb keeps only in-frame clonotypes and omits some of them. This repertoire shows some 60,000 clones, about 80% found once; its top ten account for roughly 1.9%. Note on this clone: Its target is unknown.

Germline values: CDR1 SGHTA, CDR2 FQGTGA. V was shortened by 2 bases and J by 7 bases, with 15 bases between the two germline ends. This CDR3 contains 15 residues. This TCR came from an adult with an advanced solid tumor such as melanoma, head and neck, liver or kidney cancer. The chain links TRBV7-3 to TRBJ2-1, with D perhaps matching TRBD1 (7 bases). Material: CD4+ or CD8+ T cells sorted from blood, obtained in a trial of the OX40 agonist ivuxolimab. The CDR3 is CASSLEPGGMNEQFF. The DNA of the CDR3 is TGTGCCAGCAGCTTAGAGCCAGGGGGGATGAATGAGCAGTTCTTC.